A single sample gave rise to the 26 T cell receptor beta chains below, sequenced in a study of CD8+ T cells in alopecia areata. It was cDNA, reverse transcribed from extracted RNA, that served as the sequencing template. Clones were read by immunoSEQ multiplex PCR, and TCRdb kept only the in-frame ones, dropping some. The sample lists 200,000 to 250,000 clones; around two fifths were seen once. Noted treatment: oral pan-JAK inhibitor, 5-10 mg twice daily. Sequencing was performed on CD4+ T cells sorted from blood, taken between weeks 30 and 35, from a patient treated with tofacitinib. All receptors derive from a human donor with alopecia areata.

The V and J genes are TRBV5-1 and TRBJ2-7; either TRBD1 or TRBD2 may supply D (5 bases each). V was clipped by 4 bases and J by 4 bases, with 27 bases between them. CDR3 length equals 18 residues. CDR1 and CDR2 from the germline V gene are SGHRS and YFSETQ. The CDR3 reads CASSRRAVNQGIGYEQYF. The CDR3 DNA follows: TGCGCCAGCAGCCGGCGGGCGGTGAACCAGGGAATCGGGTACGAGCAGTACTTC.

In this sample, this clone turned up a few times. Additional DNA sequences in this sample encode the identical CDR3. The V and J genes are TRBV11-2 and TRBJ2-7; D is perhaps TRBD1 (6 bases). Trimming shortened V by 0 bases and J by 3 bases, and 9 bases separated the two germline ends. This CDR3 has 14 residues. From germline, CDR1 is SGHAT and CDR2 FQNNGV. The CDR3: CASSLETGLYEQYF. The CDR3, as DNA: TGTGCCAGCAGCTTAGAAACAGGGCTCTACGAGCAGTACTTC.

The rearrangement uses TRBV27 and TRBJ2-1; TRBD1 or TRBD2 may be the D gene (7 bases each). Trimming cost V 3 bases and J 9 bases, with 27 bases left between them. The germline CDR1 and CDR2 sequences are MNHEY and SMNVEV (reference sequence). CDR3 size: 18 residues. Here the CDR3 DNA reads TGTGCCAGCAGTTTGGGAGTAGGGAGGGGGCAGTTCGGTAGTGAGCAGTTCTTC. This codes for CASSLGVGRGQFGSEQFF.

The chain links TRBV7-9 to TRBJ2-7; the D is unclear. The CDR3 has 16 residues. V was shortened by 1 base and J by 2 bases, with 15 bases between the two germline ends. Germline CDR1 reads SEHNR; CDR2 reads FQNEAQ (reference sequence). The CDR3 loop is CASSLGGLGKTYEQYF. In DNA form, the CDR3 reads TGTGCCAGCAGCTTAGGAGGATTAGGGAAAACCTACGAGCAGTACTTC.

A few counts support this clone. This chain links TRBV19 with TRBJ1-2; D is undetermined. Germline assignment: CDR1 LNHDA and CDR2 SQIVND (reference sequence). The CDR3 covers 11 residues. Trimming cost V 2 bases and J 7 bases, with 5 bases left between them. As DNA, the CDR3 is TGTGCCAGTAGTATATCACGTGGCTACACCTTC. Protein product: CASSISRGYTF. The full variable domain, with the rest looked up from reference TRBV19 and TRBJ1-2, is DGGITQSPKYLFRKEGQNVTLSCEQNLNHDAMYWYRQDPGQGLRLIYYSQIVNDFQKGDIAEGYSVSREKKESFPLTVTSAQKNPTAFYLCASSISRGYTFGSGTRLTVV.

The chain couples TRBV30 to TRBJ1-2; possibly TRBD1 for D (5 bases). The germline CDR1 and CDR2 sequences are GTSNPN and SVGIG (reference sequence). V was trimmed by 5 bases and J by 0 bases, leaving 10 bases between them. The CDR3 runs to 13 residues. CDR3 residues: CAWGDETNYGYTF. The CDR3 nucleotides are TGTGCCTGGGGGGACGAAACTAACTATGGCTACACCTTC. The full variable domain, completed using reference TRBV30 and TRBJ1-2, is SQTIHQWPATLVQPVGSPLSLECTVEGTSNPNLYWYRQAAGRGLQLLFYSVGIGQISSEVPQNLSASRPQDRQFILSSKKLLLSDSGFYLCAWGDETNYGYTFGSGTRLTVV.

The J gene is TRBJ1-2, the V gene TRBV11-2; D is perhaps TRBD1 (5 bases). The length of the CDR3 is 16 residues. The germline CDR1 and CDR2 sequences are SGHAT and FQNNGV. V lost 5 bases, J lost 0 bases, and 16 bases lay in between. In nucleotides, the CDR3 is TGTGCCAGCAGCGGGGGGGAGGGCCTAGCTAACTATGGCTACACCTTC. This encodes CASSGGEGLANYGYTF. The variable domain in full, completed from reference TRBV11-2 and TRBJ1-2, reads EAGVAQSPRYKIIEKRQSVAFWCNPISGHATLYWYQQILGQGPKLLIQFQNNGVVDDSQLPKDRFSAERLKGVDSTLKIQPAKLEDSAVYLCASSGGEGLANYGYTFGSGTRLTVV.

This chain connects TRBV10-3 to TRBJ2-1, with 11 bases fitting TRBD2. CDR1 and CDR2 (germline): ENHRY, SYGVKD. There are 13 residues in the CDR3. The J segment lost 6 bases and the V segment lost 9 bases, leaving 4 bases of the junction unmatched. CDR3 DNA sequence: TGTGCCATATTACTAGCGGGAGCCAATGAGCAGTTCTTC. This sequence encodes CAILLAGANEQFF.

This clone was detected a few times. The genes are TRBV30 and TRBJ2-2; 8 nucleotides align to TRBD1. CDR3 length equals 13 residues. CDR1 and CDR2 from the germline V gene are GTSNPN and SVGIG (reference sequence). The junction had 2 bases not matched to a gene; V was cut back by 2 bases and J by 6 bases. The CDR3 region has the DNA TGTGCCTGGAGTAAACAGGGGGCCGGGGAGCTGTTTTTT. This sequence encodes CAWSKQGAGELFF.

CDR3 DNA sequence: TGCGCCAGCAGCCATCCGGGACAGGGCTACGAGCAGTACTTC. Translated: CASSHPGQGYEQYF. This chain connects TRBV4-1 to TRBJ2-7; 9 positions match TRBD1. V dropped 3 bases and J dropped 3; count of bases not matched to a gene: 3. This CDR3 region has 14 residues. Germline V gene data show CDR1 as MGHRA and CDR2 as YSYEKL.

The sample holds a few counts of this clone. The gene calls are TRBV9 and TRBJ1-1; D remains unclear. The CDR3 totals 14 residues. V was clipped by 6 bases and J by 3 bases, with 15 bases between them. Germline CDR1 and CDR2: SGDLS and YYNGEE. The CDR3 region has the DNA TGTGCCAGCACCCTGGACCCGGGAGACACTGAAGCTTTCTTT. The encoded protein is CASTLDPGDTEAFF.

The chain couples TRBV28 to TRBJ2-3; D uncertain. Germline CDR1 is MDHEN and CDR2 is SYDVKM. The CDR3 contains 15 residues. V was clipped by 3 bases and J by 0 bases, with 10 bases between them. The CDR3 DNA follows: TGTGCCAGCAGTTTTTCACCAGTTAGCACAGATACGCAGTATTTT. Translated: CASSFSPVSTDTQYF.

The chain carries TRBV9 and TRBJ2-6; 8 nucleotides line up with TRBD1. CDR1 is SGDLS and CDR2 is YYNGEE in the germline V gene. J gave up 1 base and V 0 bases, and 12 bases lay outside the gene matches. This CDR3 comprises 20 residues. CDR3 in amino acids: CASSVAPWGTGTSGANVLTF. CDR3 nucleotide sequence: TGTGCCAGCAGCGTAGCCCCGTGGGGGACAGGTACGTCTGGGGCCAACGTCCTGACTTTC.

V gene TRBV5-1 combines with J gene TRBJ1-2, with D unresolved. CDR3 length: 14 amino acids. Looked up from germline, CDR1 is SGHRS and CDR2 is YFSETQ. The V end lost 4 bases, the J end lost 2 bases, and 12 bases lay between the germline ends. CDR3 protein: CASSPQPTNYGYTF. The DNA of the CDR3 is TGCGCCAGCAGCCCCCAACCCACAAACTATGGCTACACCTTC.

This clone was found a few times. This chain connects TRBV2 to TRBJ2-4; D is ambiguous. CDR3 length: 16 residues. Deletions cut 6 bases from V and 0 bases from J, with 15 bases between. Germline CDR1 SNHLY, CDR2 FYNNEI. CDR3 amino acids: CASRSAEDLAKNIQYF. The CDR3, as DNA: TGTGCCAGCAGATCCGCTGAGGATCTAGCCAAAAACATTCAGTACTTC.

The chain carries TRBV6-6 and TRBJ2-7; 13 bases are a match to TRBD2. This CDR3 is 16 amino acids long. CDR1 and CDR2 (germline): MNHNY, SVGAGI (reference sequence). V gave up 5 bases and J gave up 5 bases; unmatched junction bases: 9. As DNA, the CDR3 is TGTGCCAGCAGTGCCGAACTAGCGGGGGGGCCCCACGAGCAGTACTTC. Translation gives CASSAELAGGPHEQYF.

The V gene is TRBV11-2, the J gene TRBJ2-6; D is unclear. CDR1 is SGHAT, CDR2 FQNNGV, per germline. The CDR3 totals 16 residues. The V end was cut by 5 bases, the J end by 3 bases, with 14 bases between. This CDR3 is CASSPVRGFGANVLTF. CDR3 sequence (DNA): TGTGCCAGCAGCCCGGTCCGCGGTTTTGGGGCCAACGTCCTGACTTTC.

This clone was found a few times. The rearrangement uses TRBV5-5 and TRBJ1-5; 10 nucleotides align to TRBD1. After removal of 2 bases from V and 5 bases from J, the junction contained 4 bases not matched to a gene. The V gene's germline CDR1 is SGHKS and CDR2 YYEKEE (reference sequence). The CDR3 is 15 amino acids. The CDR3 is CASSFRDRGYQPQHF. In DNA form, the CDR3 reads TGTGCCAGCAGCTTCCGGGACAGGGGCTATCAGCCCCAGCATTTT.

The gene calls are TRBV6-6 and TRBJ2-7, with TRBD2 matching 10 bases. With V trimmed by 5 bases and J by 4 bases, 8 bases remained unmatched. Germline V CDR1 and CDR2: MNHNY, SVGAGI (reference sequence). CDR3 length: 15 residues. CDR3 region: CASSPQREGPYEQYF. CDR3 sequence (DNA): TGTGCCAGCAGTCCTCAGCGGGAGGGCCCTTACGAGCAGTACTTC.

The CDR3 sequence is CASSVTTGGQSPLHF. In nucleotides, the CDR3 is TGTGCCAGCAGCGTAACGACAGGGGGCCAGTCACCCCTCCACTTT. This chain joins TRBV9 and TRBJ1-6, with TRBD1 matching 10 bases. With 1 base clipped from V and 10 bases from J, the junction kept 5 bases outside the gene matches. The CDR3 has 15 residues. Germline V lookup: CDR1 SGDLS, CDR2 YYNGEE.

The V gene is TRBV25-1, the J gene TRBJ2-6; D is unresolved. The germline V gene has CDR1 MGHDK and CDR2 SYGVNS. The CDR3 covers 17 residues. The V gene lost 3 bases and the J gene lost 4 bases, with 16 bases spanning the gap. In nucleotides, the CDR3 is TGTGCCAGCAGTGAGGCCACAGTTGCAACAGGGGCCAACGTCCTGACTTTC. It specifies CASSEATVATGANVLTF.

V gene TRBV6-1 combines with J gene TRBJ1-2; 7 bases map to TRBD1. CDR1 is MNHNS and CDR2 is SASEGT in the germline V gene. The V gene end was trimmed by 5 bases and the J gene end by 7 bases; junction bases not matched to a gene: 13. The CDR3 contains 15 residues. CDR3 bases: TGTGCCAGCAGTCTGACAACCGGGACAGAGGGTGGCTACACCTTC. Translated: CASSLTTGTEGGYTF.

This clone was recorded many times. The rearrangement links TRBV2 to TRBJ2-2; 7 nucleotides agree with TRBD2. Germline V gene lookup returns CDR1 SNHLY and CDR2 FYNNEI. The CDR3 totals 14 residues. In DNA form, the CDR3 reads TGTGCTGGGGAGCGGGACTCGAACACCGGGGAGCTGTTTTTT. This codes for CAGERDSNTGELFF.

There are many counts of this clone. V usage is TRBV7-9 and J usage is TRBJ1-1; D not certain. The germline gives CDR1 SEHNR, CDR2 FQNEAQ (reference sequence). V lost 1 base, J lost 6 bases, and 12 bases lay in between. CDR3 length equals 14 residues. Written as DNA, the CDR3 is TGTGCCAGCAGCTTAGTCACAATCGGGGCTGAAGCTTTCTTT. Translation gives CASSLVTIGAEAFF.

The chain recombines TRBV5-1 with TRBJ1-1, with D perhaps TRBD1 (5 bases). Germline V gene data show CDR1 as SGHRS and CDR2 as YFSETQ. This CDR3 contains 16 residues. Between the trimmed V and J ends, which lost 2 bases and 0 bases, there was a span of 14 bases. The CDR3 here is CASSFASGEVNTEAFF. CDR3 bases: TGCGCCAGCAGCTTTGCTTCGGGGGAGGTGAACACTGAAGCTTTCTTT.

The CDR3 reads CASSFPGQLNIQYF. The CDR3 nucleotides are TGTGCCAGCAGTTTTCCGGGACAGCTAAACATTCAGTACTTC. This chain links TRBV6-5 with TRBJ2-4; 7 positions match TRBD1. The germline V gene encodes CDR1 MNHEY and CDR2 SVGAGI. Trimming at V came to 4 bases and at J to 6 bases, leaving 6 bases not matched to a gene. This CDR3 has 14 residues.